This T cell receptor beta chain appears in the sequencing data of a study of human T cells and chemical hapten exposure (dated by TCRdb to about 2021). Regarding the research as a whole: For sensitization, 2% DPC in acetone was applied to a 2 cm by 2 cm area of upper inner arm skin. Weekly therapeutic DPC doses were additionally applied to the scalp of patients throughout the approximately 24-week study period. Patch tests used Finn chambers with 0.01% DPC on the upper back, scored after 6 days by International Contact Dermatitis Research Group standards. The mostly female patient cohort included alopecia areata with under or over 50% scalp involvement, alopecia totalis and alopecia universalis. Libraries were pooled for sequencing, and per-sample TCR yields varied mainly because of small differences in library volumes within the pool. This study followed changes in the peripheral blood TCR repertoire in vivo during primary and secondary sensitization of alopecia patients to the hapten diphenylcyclopropenone (DPC). Blood samples were taken from patients before sensitization (week 0) and at 2, 6 and about 24 weeks after DPC sensitization. Blood for TCR sequencing was provided by twenty-nine alopecia patients at one to four time points (pre-sensitization, 2, 6 and 24 weeks).

This clonotype was detected a few times. Its binding antigen is unknown. It has no much larger one-base neighbor in the sample; base qualities were not kept. Library preparation employed RACE. Sequenced on a NextSeq 500. Library preparation attached unique molecular identifiers to individual cDNA molecules for quantitative, reproducible TCR counting. Each blood RNA sample was used to sequence both TCR alpha and TCR beta chains. Processing in the source paper ran as follows. Samples had a median of roughly 100,000 TCRs, with a range from roughly 23,224 to 700,000. V, J and CDR3 annotation of the TCR reads was carried out using the Decombinator software suite. For the PS versus PT1 abundance plots, all samples were subsampled to the same number of TCRs (28,000). TCRs were defined as expanded if absent before sensitization and observed at least eight times at the 2-week time point. TCRdb ran its own pipeline on the public reads, namely fastp trimming at Q25 and MiXCR clone calling, and kept in-frame beta chains. Rows are unified per CDR3 protein, each entry keeping the most common DNA and genes. The V and J calls were not made by the authors but by TCRdb's processing. The sample table contains around 350,000 distinct CDR3 sequences; only one count was recorded for about 5% of them. Clones ranked in the top ten supply around 8% of the sample.

The time point label, read with the paper, signifies: pre-sensitization, week 0. In the paper's terms, the treatment or condition label means: therapeutic diphenylcyclopropenone sensitization with weekly scalp DPC. At every patch-test visit, the blood draw took place before the patch test was put on. Patients were eligible if aged 18 to 70, diagnosed with alopecia and judged suitable for DPC therapy, and pregnant patients were excluded. Total RNA was extracted from unfractionated whole blood collected in Tempus Blood RNA tubes. The study at large found these results: The number of TCRs above 1 in 1000 frequency did not change with DPC sensitization; there was no evidence of global repertoire structure alterations. Compared with pre-sensitization or healthy control sets, expanded TCRs formed significantly more large CDR3 similarity clusters, which is consistent with antigen-driven responses. The number of PT1 expanded TCRs positively correlated with patch test score, significant at thresholds 8, 16 and 32 but not 4. Alopecia, a presumed autoimmune disease, was present in all patients, so the immune response of the patients might differ from that of healthy individuals. After repeated subsampling, changes were observed in the strength of the expansion versus patch-test correlation and in the threshold at which the correlation became significant.

This clonotype originated in a woman aged 18-29 years with alopecia areata. Some clones in this sample may be carry-over from other donors' samples. This sample comprised whole blood, obtained in connection with sensitization to the hapten diphenylcyclopropenone (DPC).

The CDR3 protein: CASSATGTVNTEAFF. The nucleotides read TGTGCCAGCAGTGCCACCGGGACAGTGAACACTGAAGCTTTCTTT. The V gene is TRBV28 and the J gene is TRBJ1-1; 7 middle bases align to TRBD1. For CDR1 and CDR2, the germline V gene lists MDHEN and SYDVKM. V has 5 bases trimmed and J has 0 bases trimmed; junction bases matching no gene number 6. Spanning cysteine to phenylalanine, the CDR3 consists of 15 amino acids. Of all the DNA, just the CDR3 is kept, 45 bases in frame from base 1.